This passage covers 28 T cell receptor beta chains from one sample sequenced in a study of T cells in Graves' hyperthyroidism and ophthalmopathy. Amplification of TCR beta CDR3 regions was performed using RNA transcripts as template. The study used the HTBI primer set for a first-round RT-PCR of the TCR CDR3. TCRdb recomputed calls from the multiplex PCR reads with MiXCR, one row per CDR3 protein. The repertoire consists of under 400,000 distinct CDR3 sequences, with about 20% occurring once and the leading ten covering around 54%. The sample was blood. The receptors stem from a woman in her forties or fifties with Graves' hyperthyroidism.

The chain links TRBV3-1 to TRBJ2-5; D not resolved. This CDR3 comprises 15 residues. CDR1 LGHDT and CDR2 YNNKEL come from the germline V gene (reference sequence). Trimming took off 6 bases at V and 2 bases at J, with 16 bases between the two ends. The CDR3 spells CASSNSLEWQETQYF. The CDR3, as DNA: TGTGCCAGCAGTAACAGCCTTGAGTGGCAAGAGACCCAGTACTTC.

This clonotype appeared many times. The rearrangement uses TRBV24-1 and TRBJ2-3; D call uncertain. Germline CDR1 and CDR2: KGHDR and SFDVKD. Deletions cut 5 bases from V and 4 bases from J, with 6 bases between. This CDR3 is built from 12 residues. CDR3 amino acids: CATSVGSDTQYF. CDR3 coding DNA: TGTGCCACCAGTGTGGGGTCAGATACGCAGTATTTT.

This clonotype turned up a few times. With a much larger clone just one base away, this may be a read error. V usage is TRBV19 and J usage is TRBJ2-7, with D perhaps matching TRBD1 (6 bases). The end of the DNA fits TRBJ2-1 better, so the J call may be wrong. The germline V gene has CDR1 LNHDA and CDR2 SQIVND (reference sequence). This CDR3 region has 14 residues. The CDR3 DNA is TGTGCCAGTAGTACTCCGGGACAAGTCTACGAGCAGTTCTTC. Translated: CASSTPGQVYEQFF.

At least ten counts were recorded for this clonotype. V gene TRBV6-2 or TRBV6-3 combines with J gene TRBJ2-5, with 11 bases fitting TRBD2. Losses at the gene ends were 6 bases for V and 2 bases for J; bases not matched to a gene: 2. The V gene's germline CDR1 is MNHEY and CDR2 SVGEGT. The CDR3 is 14 amino acids. CDR3 amino acids: CASSTSGGQETQYF. CDR3 sequence (DNA): TGTGCCAGCAGCACTAGCGGGGGACAAGAGACCCAGTACTTC.

This clonotype showed up many times. The chain combines TRBV28 with TRBJ1-5; D remains ambiguous. Trimming pared 2 bases from V and 1 base from J, leaving 6 bases between. The CDR3 totals 14 residues. Germline V gives CDR1 MDHEN, CDR2 SYDVKM. DNA of the CDR3: TGTGCCAGCAGTTTAGCCCAGAGCAATCAGCCCCAGCATTTT. Translation gives CASSLAQSNQPQHF.

This chain joins TRBV7-3 and TRBJ2-5; perhaps TRBD1 as D (5 bases). With 4 bases removed from V and 5 bases from J, the gap between germline ends came to 26 bases. The length of the CDR3 is 18 residues. Per germline, CDR1 SGHTA and CDR2 FQGTGA. The CDR3 here is CASSSNGQGRALGETQYF. Here the CDR3 DNA reads TGTGCCAGCAGCTCGAACGGCCAGGGTCGAGCTCTAGGGGAGACCCAGTACTTC.

This clonotype showed up many times. The chain employs TRBV18 and TRBJ2-3, with D perhaps being TRBD1 or TRBD2 (6 bases each). V lost 4 bases, J lost 2 bases, and 13 bases lay in between. There are 15 residues in the CDR3. Per the germline V gene, CDR1 is KGHSH and CDR2 is LQKENI. This CDR3 reads CASSLQRGATDTQYF. The CDR3, as DNA: TGTGCCAGCTCACTACAGAGGGGGGCCACAGATACGCAGTATTTT.

Only a few counts were recorded for this clonotype. The V call is TRBV4-1, the J call TRBJ2-7, with 9 bases lining up with TRBD1. Per germline, CDR1 MGHRA and CDR2 YSYEKL. Germline trimming cut 0 bases from V and 2 bases from J; bases unmatched to any gene: 8. The CDR3 loop spans 17 amino acids. Written as DNA, the CDR3 is TGCGCCAGCAGCCAAGATCCTACGGGACAGGGCCCCTACGAGCAGTACTTC. This sequence encodes CASSQDPTGQGPYEQYF.

This clonotype has a count of ten or more. The V call is TRBV20-1, the J call TRBJ2-7, with TRBD1 identical over 7 bases. J gave up 4 bases and V 0 bases, and 9 bases lay outside the gene matches. Germline values: CDR1 DFQATT, CDR2 SNEGSKA (reference sequence). The CDR3 runs 15 residues. CDR3 loop: CSARESGTADYEQYF. The CDR3 DNA reads TGCAGTGCTAGAGAGAGTGGGACAGCGGATTACGAGCAGTACTTC.

This chain uses TRBV28 with TRBJ1-2; D is possibly TRBD1 (5 bases). V lost 4 bases and J lost 5, with 20 bases in between. CDR3 length: 16 amino acids. Germline lookup yields CDR1 MDHEN and CDR2 SYDVKM. The CDR3 here is CASSSGGVLSGYGYTF. In DNA, the CDR3 is TGTGCCAGCAGTTCGGGGGGGGTCTTATCAGGATATGGCTACACCTTC.

This clonotype was found many times. The rearrangement joins TRBV5-4 to TRBJ2-5, with D perhaps matching TRBD2 (6 bases). Germline CDR1 SGHNT, CDR2 YYREEE (reference sequence). V was pared by 2 bases and J by 2 bases, with 10 bases between. This CDR3 comprises 14 residues. In nucleotides, the CDR3 is TGTGCCAGCAGCTTAGGAGGGGTACAAGAGACCCAGTACTTC. The encoded protein is CASSLGGVQETQYF.

This clonotype was counted at least ten times. The gene calls are TRBV27 and TRBJ2-3; D gene uncertain. Deletions cut 7 bases from V and 0 bases from J, with 20 bases between. The CDR3 is 17 amino acids. Germline-derived CDR1 and CDR2 are MNHEY and SMNVEV (reference sequence). CDR3 amino acids: CASNPNQWDHSTDTQYF. CDR3 nucleotide sequence: TGTGCCAGCAACCCTAATCAGTGGGATCATAGCACAGATACGCAGTATTTT.

At least ten counts were recorded for this clonotype. The chain couples TRBV12-3 or TRBV12-4 to TRBJ2-3; D not certain. V was trimmed by 6 bases and J by 10 bases, leaving 8 bases between them. The CDR3 consists of 10 residues. CDR3 bases: TGTGCCAGCAGACCCGGAGCGCAGTATTTT. This sequence encodes CASRPGAQYF.

This clonotype was picked up many times. The rearrangement links TRBV3-1 to TRBJ2-3; no reliable D call. Trimming removed 0 bases from V and 1 base from J, with 14 bases in between. CDR1 LGHDT and CDR2 YNNKEL come from the germline V gene (reference sequence). The CDR3 has 17 amino acids. The CDR3 DNA follows: TGTGCCAGCAGCCAAGAGTTGGCTGCTTTTGGCACAGATACGCAGTATTTT. As protein: CASSQELAAFGTDTQYF.

This clonotype showed up many times. J is TRBJ1-2 and V is TRBV12-3 or TRBV12-4; weak D call: TRBD1 (6 bases). This CDR3 comprises 15 residues. The V end was cut by 1 base, the J end by 4 bases, with 13 bases between. The CDR3 sequence is CASSLVGGTVYGYTF. The CDR3 bases are TGTGCCAGCAGTTTAGTAGGGGGGACTGTCTATGGCTACACCTTC.

Points on this clonotype: Germline and junction disagree at one end, which may indicate a read error. V usage is TRBV5-1 and J usage is TRBJ2-1; the D call may be TRBD1 or TRBD2 (5 bases each). This CDR3 contains 15 residues. CDR1 SGHRS and CDR2 YFSETQ come from the germline V gene. CDR3 sequence reads: CASSVDGAVYNEQFF. As DNA, the CDR3 is TGTGCCAGCAGCGTAGACGGGGCGGTCTACAATGAGCAGTTCTTC.

This clonotype was detected a few times. The DNA of the CDR3 is TGTGCCATCAGTGACCAGACAGGGGACGGCTACACCTTC. Encoded protein: CAISDQTGDGYTF. V usage is TRBV10-3 and J usage is TRBJ1-2, with 8 bases fitting TRBD1. The V gene end was trimmed by 3 bases and the J gene end by 8 bases; junction bases not matched to a gene: 5. Germline V gene data show CDR1 as ENHRY and CDR2 as SYGVKD. The CDR3 covers 13 residues.

The sample holds many counts of this clonotype. The chain has TRBV11-2 and TRBJ2-1; TRBD1 is a possible D gene (6 bases). CDR1 and CDR2 (germline): SGHAT, FQNNGV. The CDR3 extends over 15 amino acids. Trimming removed 4 bases from V and 3 bases from J, with 13 bases in between. CDR3: CASSSRSQGYNEQFF. As DNA, the CDR3 is TGTGCCAGCAGCTCTAGATCACAGGGCTACAATGAGCAGTTCTTC. The full variable domain, completed using reference TRBV11-2 and TRBJ2-1, is EAGVAQSPRYKIIEKRQSVAFWCNPISGHATLYWYQQILGQGPKLLIQFQNNGVVDDSQLPKDRFSAERLKGVDSTLKIQPAKLEDSAVYLCASSSRSQGYNEQFFGPGTRLTVL.

This clonotype was observed a few times. CDR3 sequence (DNA): TGTGCCAGCAGCCAAGATCTCCCGACAGGGTCGGATGGCTACACCTTC. The encoded protein is CASSQDLPTGSDGYTF. The chain is built from TRBV14 and TRBJ1-2; 7 bases map to TRBD1. Germline V lookup: CDR1 SGHDN, CDR2 FVKESK. The CDR3 has 16 amino acids. V lost 0 bases, J lost 6 bases, and 10 bases stayed unmatched.

V is TRBV7-9 and J is TRBJ2-2; a weak D match, TRBD2 (6 bases). CDR3 length equals 15 residues. CDR1 and CDR2 (germline): SEHNR, FQNEAQ (reference sequence). Trimming removed 1 base at V and 4 bases at J, with 10 bases between. CDR3 coding DNA: TGTGCCAGCAGCTTAGATGGGGGGACCACCGGGGAGCTGTTTTTT. Amino acid sequence: CASSLDGGTTGELFF.

This clonotype was detected a few times. The chain combines TRBV15 with TRBJ1-1; the match to TRBD1 covers 9 bases. J was trimmed by 3 bases and V by 1 base; bases with no gene match: 12. The CDR3 is 18 residues long. Germline V gene data show CDR1 as LNHNV and CDR2 as YYDKDF (reference sequence). CDR3 sequence (DNA): TGTGCCACCAGCAGAGGTTGGGACAGGGCCCTCCCATACACTGAAGCTTTCTTT. It is translated as CATSRGWDRALPYTEAFF.

The V and J genes are TRBV20-1 and TRBJ2-1; 10 bases align to TRBD2. This CDR3 contains 14 residues. Germline V gives CDR1 DFQATT, CDR2 SNEGSKA (reference sequence). V was clipped by 5 bases and J by 3 bases; unmatched bases: 4. CDR3 protein: CSAERTSGYNEQFF. Written as DNA, the CDR3 is TGCAGTGCTGAAAGGACTAGCGGCTACAATGAGCAGTTCTTC.

The DNA for the CDR3 is TGCGCCAGCAGCTGGACTAGCCCTAACAATGAGCAGTTCTTC. It specifies CASSWTSPNNEQFF. The rearrangement uses TRBV5-1 and TRBJ2-1; TRBD2 matches 8 bases. The germline CDR1 and CDR2 sequences are SGHRS and YFSETQ. The ends lost 3 bases at V and 5 bases at J; junction bases unmatched: 4. CDR3 size: 14 residues.

This clonotype was found once. This could be a read error, since a much larger clone is one nucleotide away. This chain joins TRBV11-3 and TRBJ2-5; D is unresolved. With 3 bases removed from V and 2 bases from J, the gap between germline ends came to 7 bases. The CDR3 sequence is 13 residues long. Per the germline V gene, CDR1 is SGHNT and CDR2 is YENEEA. The CDR3 DNA follows: TGTGCCAGCAGCTTCAATTTACAAGAGACCCAGTACTTC. Translating gives CASSFNLQETQYF.

This clonotype was detected a few times. The CDR3 DNA is TGCGCCAGCAAGCAGGACGTGAACACTGAAGCTTTCTTT. The encoded protein is CASKQDVNTEAFF. V is TRBV10-1 and J is TRBJ1-1; no reliable D call. Between the trimmed V and J ends, which lost 7 bases and 0 bases, there was a span of 9 bases. CDR1 and CDR2 from the germline V gene are WNHNN and SYGVQD (reference sequence). This CDR3 is built from 13 residues.

This clonotype turned up a few times. The chain carries TRBV7-8 and TRBJ1-5, with D possibly being TRBD1 (5 bases). This CDR3 is built from 18 residues. In germline, CDR1 is SGHVS, CDR2 FQNEAQ. V lost 2 bases and J lost 2, with 19 bases in between. Written as DNA, the CDR3 is TGTGCCAGCAGCTTAAACGCTTGGGGGGATGGTGGCAATCAGCCCCAGCATTTT. Protein product: CASSLNAWGDGGNQPQHF.

The chain joins TRBV11-2 to TRBJ2-3; TRBD2 matches 11 bases. Germline-derived CDR1 and CDR2 are SGHAT and FQNNGV. The length of the CDR3 is 18 residues. Unmatched junction bases numbered 11, after V lost 4 bases and J lost 2 bases. The CDR3: CASSSTAPTSGITDTQYF. The CDR3 bases are TGTGCCAGCAGCTCCACAGCCCCGACTAGCGGGATCACAGATACGCAGTATTTT.

This chain joins TRBV7-9 and TRBJ2-7; D gene uncertain. The V gene lost 2 bases and the J gene lost 3 bases, with 8 bases spanning the gap. The CDR3 spans 13 residues. CDR1 SEHNR and CDR2 FQNEAQ come from the germline V gene (reference sequence). CDR3 loop: CASSLSHLYEQYF. The CDR3, as DNA: TGTGCCAGCAGCTTATCGCATCTCTACGAGCAGTACTTC.